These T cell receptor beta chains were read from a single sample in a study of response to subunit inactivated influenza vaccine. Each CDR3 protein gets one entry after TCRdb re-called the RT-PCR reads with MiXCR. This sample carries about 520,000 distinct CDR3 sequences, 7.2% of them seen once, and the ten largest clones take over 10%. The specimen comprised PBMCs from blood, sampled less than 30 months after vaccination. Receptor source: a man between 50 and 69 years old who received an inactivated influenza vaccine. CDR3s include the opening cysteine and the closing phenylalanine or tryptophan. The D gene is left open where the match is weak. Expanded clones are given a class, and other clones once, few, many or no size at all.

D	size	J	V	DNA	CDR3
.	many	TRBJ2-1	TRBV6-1	TGTGCCAGCAGTGAGGAGGGGGGGTTCAGCTACAATGAGCAGTTCTTC	CASSEEGGFSYNEQFF
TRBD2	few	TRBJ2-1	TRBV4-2	TGTGCCAGCAGCTGGGGACTAGCGGTCAATGAGCAGTTCTTC	CASSWGLAVNEQFF
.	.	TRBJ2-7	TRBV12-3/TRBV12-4	TGTGCCAGCAGTCCCGCCGGTGTGGGGTTTAAAAAACGCTTC	CASSPAGVGFKKRF
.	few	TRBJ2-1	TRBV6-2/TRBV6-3	TGTGCCAGCAGCCTGGAGGGGGGGGCCAGGAATGAGCAGTTCTTC	CASSLEGGARNEQFF
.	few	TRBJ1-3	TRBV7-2	TGTGCCAGCAGCTTAGGGTTTGGGGAGTCGGGAAACACCATATATTTT	CASSLGFGESGNTIYF
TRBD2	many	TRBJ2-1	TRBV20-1	TGCAGTGCTAGAGATGAGGGGACTAGCTCTTACAATGAGCAGTTCTTC	CSARDEGTSSYNEQFF
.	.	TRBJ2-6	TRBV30	TGTGCCTGCCCTAGGGCCCAGGGGAGCGTCCTGACTTTC	CACPRAQGSVLTF
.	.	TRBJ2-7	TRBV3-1	TGTGCCAGCAGCCAAGGTCCGGGTAGGTACGAGCAGTACTTC	CASSQGPGRYEQYF
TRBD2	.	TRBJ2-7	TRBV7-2	TGTGCCAGCAGCTCTTCTAGCGGCCCATACGAGCAGTACTTC	CASSSSSGPYEQYF
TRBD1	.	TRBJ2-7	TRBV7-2	TGTGCCAGCAGCCCGGACAGGGAGAAAGCCTACGAGCAGTACTTC	CASSPDREKAYEQYF
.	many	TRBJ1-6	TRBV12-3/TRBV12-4	TGTGCCAGCAGTTTAGCGCACGGGAATTCACCCCTCCACTTT	CASSLAHGNSPLHF
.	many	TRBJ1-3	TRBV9	TGTGCCAGCAGCCGGAGATCAGGGAGAGGAAACACCATATATTTT	CASSRRSGRGNTIYF
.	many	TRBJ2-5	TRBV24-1	TGTGCCACCAGTGACCCGGACGGGCTCCAAGAGACCCAGTACTTC	CATSDPDGLQETQYF
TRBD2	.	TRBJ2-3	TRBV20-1	TGCAGTGCTAGGTCCCTAGCGGGAGTAGATGATACGCAGTATTTT	CSARSLAGVDDTQYF
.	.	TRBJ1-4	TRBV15	TGTGCCACCAGCAGACCAAATGAAAAACTGTTTTTT	CATSRPNEKLFF
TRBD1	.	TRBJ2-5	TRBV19	TGTGCCAGTAGTCCCCAGCTAGGGGGCCCTCAAGAGACCCAGTACTTC	CASSPQLGGPQETQYF
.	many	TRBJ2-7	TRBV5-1	TGCGCCAGCAGCTTGGACAACACCTACGAGCAGTACTTC	CASSLDNTYEQYF
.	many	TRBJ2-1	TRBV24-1	TGTGCCACCAGTGATTTTCAGGACGGCTACAATGAGCAGTTCTTC	CATSDFQDGYNEQFF
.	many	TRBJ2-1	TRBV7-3	TGTGCCAGCAGCTTAACTGGTAGTTCGTCTCGCAATGAGCAGTTCTTC	CASSLTGSSSRNEQFF
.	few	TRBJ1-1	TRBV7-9	TGTGCCAGCGTATCCGGGGGGTTCGGGAACACTGAAGCTTTCTTT	CASVSGGFGNTEAFF
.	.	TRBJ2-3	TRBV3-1	TGTGCCAGCAGCCAAGATCCCGCTCTAGAAACAGATACGCAGTATTTT	CASSQDPALETDTQYF
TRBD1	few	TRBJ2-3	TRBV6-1	TGTGCCAGCAGAGGGACAGCGCCTAGCACAGATACGCAGTATTTT	CASRGTAPSTDTQYF
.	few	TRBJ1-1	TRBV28	TGTGCCAGCAGTTCTCCAGGGACCGACACTGAAGCTTTCTTT	CASSSPGTDTEAFF
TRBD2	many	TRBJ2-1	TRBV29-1	TGCAGCGTTGGGGGGAGCGGGAGGTTTAGTGAGCAGTTCTTC	CSVGGSGRFSEQFF
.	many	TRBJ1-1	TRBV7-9	TGTGCCAGCAGCCCGAGACCCGAGCCACCTGAAGCTTTCTTT	CASSPRPEPPEAFF
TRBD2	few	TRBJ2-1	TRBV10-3	TGTGCCATCAGTGAGTACGGCACCCTAGCGGGCTACCTAAGCTCCTACAATGAGCAGTTCTTC	CAISEYGTLAGYLSSYNEQFF
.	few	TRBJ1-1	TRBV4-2	TGTGCCAGCAGCCAAGAGGTTAGGGCCACTGAAGCTTTCTTT	CASSQEVRATEAFF
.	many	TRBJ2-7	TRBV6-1	TGTGCCAGCACCACTACCGGTCGACTGTCCTACGAGCAGTACTTC	CASTTTGRLSYEQYF
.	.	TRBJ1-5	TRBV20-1	TGCAGTGCTAGATCACCCGGGGGGCGGGAGCAGCCCCAGCATTTT	CSARSPGGREQPQHF
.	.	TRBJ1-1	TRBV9	TGTGCCAGCAGCGTAGGGAGGCAAGGGATAACTGAAGCTTTCTTT	CASSVGRQGITEAFF
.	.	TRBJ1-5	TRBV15	TGTGCCACCAGCAGAGTAGGCACAGGTGGCAATCAGCCCCAGCATTTT	CATSRVGTGGNQPQHF
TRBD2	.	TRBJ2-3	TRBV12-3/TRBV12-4	TGTGCCAGCAGTTCCCTAGCGGGGGGAAGCACAGATACGCAGTATTTT	CASSSLAGGSTDTQYF